This T cell receptor beta chain was sequenced for a study of post-analysis software for immune sequencing data (dated by TCRdb to between 2015 and 2017). About the study as a whole: Disease courses on record covered relapsing-remitting, secondary progressive and progressive-relapsing multiple sclerosis, though some patients had no subtype annotation. The patient repertoires were set against ten to eleven previously published healthy control repertoires from donors whose ages ranged from about 6 to 26 years. A subset of samples was prepared in parallel using single-end sample barcoding, then pooled and co-amplified after Illumina adapter ligation. Broad study findings and their caveats: Normalized Chao1 diversity was significantly lower in multiple sclerosis patients than controls, suggesting substantial peripheral T-cell clonal expansion. Direct clustering with F measure showed strong co-clustering of samples prepared in the same batch, prompting a batch-effect correction. Significantly higher frequencies in patients than in controls were found for roughly 5 TRBV segments, including TRBV5-6, TRBV5-1 and TRBV20-1. The multiple sclerosis patient group was slightly younger than the control group.

In the case of this clonotype: It has no known antigen specificity. No much larger clone exists at a distance of one base, and base qualities are not known.

The receptor library was made with PCR. The sequencer listed for this sample is Illumina HiSeq 2500. To reduce PCR and sequencing biases, unique molecular identifiers were built into the TCR beta cDNA libraries. Per 1 to 10 million input T cells, approximately 500,000 cDNA molecules were obtained, such that each molecule approximated one T cell. The same protocol used for the earlier healthy control dataset was applied to prepare and sequence the patient libraries. Within a given batch, samples were prepared together, multiplexed and sequenced on the same HiSeq lane. The paper's processing steps were these. MIGEC handled the raw barcoded reads, throwing out single-read molecular identifier groups before consensus assembly and CDR3 extraction. VDJtools was used for post-analysis of the clonotype tables, with diversity normalized by down-sampling every dataset to the smallest sample size. Repertoire overlap clustering matched CDR3 amino acid but not nucleotide sequences to correct batch-related cross-sample contamination. In TCRdb, the public reads were trimmed at Q25 with fastp and aligned with MiXCR, with productive beta chains retained. Rows are unified per CDR3 protein, each entry keeping the most common DNA and genes. It is TCRdb's table, rather than the study itself, that gives the V and J calls and clone size. The sample profile shows 750,000 to 950,000 distinct CDR3 sequences; about 57% of them were found once. The ten largest clonotypes hold over 4% of the sample.

Taken from the germline V gene, the CDR1 and CDR2 loops are SGHVS and FQNEAQ. The CDR3 starts with the cysteine, ends with the phenylalanine, and has 15 residues. CDR3 DNA only is kept here, 45 bases in frame from base 1. V is shortened by 5 bases, J by 4 bases, and the region joining them spans 17 bases. To demonstrate the VDJtools post-analysis software, TCR beta repertoires were profiled from the peripheral blood of over ten young patients with multiple sclerosis. The multiple sclerosis patients were children and adolescents between about 6 and 15 years of age. The TCR sequence derives from a girl under 18 with multiple sclerosis. The sample comprised blood. The sequence is built from TRBV7-8 and TRBJ2-5; no D gene can be assigned with confidence. The sequenced DNA is TGTGCCAGCAGCCTCACCCAAGGGATAGGAGAGACCCAGTACTTC. This codes for CASSLTQGIGETQYF.